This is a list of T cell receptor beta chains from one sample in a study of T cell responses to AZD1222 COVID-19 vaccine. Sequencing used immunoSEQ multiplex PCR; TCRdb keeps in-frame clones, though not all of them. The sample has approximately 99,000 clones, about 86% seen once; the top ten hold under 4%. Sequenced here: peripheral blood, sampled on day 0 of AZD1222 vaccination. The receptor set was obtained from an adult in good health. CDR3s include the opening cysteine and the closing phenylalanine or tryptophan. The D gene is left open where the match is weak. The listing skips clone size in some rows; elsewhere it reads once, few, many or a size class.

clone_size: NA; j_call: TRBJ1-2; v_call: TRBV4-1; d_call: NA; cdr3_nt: TGCGCCAGCAGCCAAGGGGTAGATGTTATTAACTATGGCTACACCTTC; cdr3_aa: CASSQGVDVINYGYTF
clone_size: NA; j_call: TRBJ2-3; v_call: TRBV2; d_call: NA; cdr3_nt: TGTGCCAGCAGACAGCTCGGTTCCACAGATACGCAGTATTTT; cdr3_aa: CASRQLGSTDTQYF
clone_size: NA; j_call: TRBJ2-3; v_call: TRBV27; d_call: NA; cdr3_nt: TGTGCCAGCAGTTTCCGAACGCAAGATACGCAGTATTTT; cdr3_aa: CASSFRTQDTQYF
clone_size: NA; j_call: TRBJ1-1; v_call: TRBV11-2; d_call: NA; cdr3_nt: TGTGCCAGCAGCACGACCCGGCTCCAAGCTTTCTTT; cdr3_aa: CASSTTRLQAFF
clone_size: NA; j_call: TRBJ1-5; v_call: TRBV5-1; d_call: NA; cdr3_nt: TGCGCCAGCAGCTCCGGCCCAAATCAGCCCCAGCATTTT; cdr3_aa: CASSSGPNQPQHF
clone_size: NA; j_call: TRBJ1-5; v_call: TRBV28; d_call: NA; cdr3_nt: TGTGCCAGCAGTTTAGGAGGCGCCAATCAGCCCCAGCATTTT; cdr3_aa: CASSLGGANQPQHF
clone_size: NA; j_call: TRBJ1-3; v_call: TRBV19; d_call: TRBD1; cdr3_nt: TGTGCCAGTAGTCGGGACAGGGGCGCTGGAAACACCATATATTTT; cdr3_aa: CASSRDRGAGNTIYF
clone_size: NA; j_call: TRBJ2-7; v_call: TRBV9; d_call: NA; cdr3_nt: TGTGCCAGCGGGGACCGGGACATCCCCTACGAGCAGTACTTC; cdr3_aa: CASGDRDIPYEQYF
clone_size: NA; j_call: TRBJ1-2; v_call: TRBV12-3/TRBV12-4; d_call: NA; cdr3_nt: TGTGCCAGCAGTTTAGGCCTCTACTATGGCTACACCTTC; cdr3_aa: CASSLGLYYGYTF
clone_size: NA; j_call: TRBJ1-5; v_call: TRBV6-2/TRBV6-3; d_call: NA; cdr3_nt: TGTGCCAGCAGTCCCAGGGTTTGGAATCAGCCCCAGCATTTT; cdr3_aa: CASSPRVWNQPQHF
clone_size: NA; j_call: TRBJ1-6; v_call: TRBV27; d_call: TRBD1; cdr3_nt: TGTGCCAGCAGTTCGGACTACAGGGGCAGCTCCTATAATTCACCCCTCCACTTT; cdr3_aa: CASSSDYRGSSYNSPLHF
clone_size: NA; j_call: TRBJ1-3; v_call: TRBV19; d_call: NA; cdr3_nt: TGTGCCAGCGCGGGGGGAACGGGGCCTGGAAACACCATATATTTT; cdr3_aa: CASAGGTGPGNTIYF
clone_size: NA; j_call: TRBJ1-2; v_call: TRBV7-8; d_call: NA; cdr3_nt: TGTGCCAGCAGCTTAGCGTCGGGGGGTGGCTACACCTTC; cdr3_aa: CASSLASGGGYTF
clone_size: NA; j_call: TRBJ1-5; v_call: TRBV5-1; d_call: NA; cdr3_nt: TGCGCCAGCAGCCCGGGGACTGACAATCAGCCCCAGCATTTT; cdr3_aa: CASSPGTDNQPQHF
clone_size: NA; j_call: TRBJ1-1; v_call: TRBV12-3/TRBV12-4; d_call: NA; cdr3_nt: TGTGCCAGCAGTTTATCCGGGGACGGGGCTTTCTTT; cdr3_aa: CASSLSGDGAFF
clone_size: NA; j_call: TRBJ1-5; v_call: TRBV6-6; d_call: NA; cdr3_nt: TGTGCCAGCCAGAAGACAGGTCCGACAGACAATCAGCCCCAGCATTTT; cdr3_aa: CASQKTGPTDNQPQHF
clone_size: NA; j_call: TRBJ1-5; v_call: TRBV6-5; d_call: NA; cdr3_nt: TGTGCCAGCAGACGGTTGTGGCAGCCCCAGCATTTT; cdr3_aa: CASRRLWQPQHF
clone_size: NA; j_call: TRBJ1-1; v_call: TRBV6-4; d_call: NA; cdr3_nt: TGTGCCAGCAGACGACAGCCGAACACTGAAGCTTTCTTT; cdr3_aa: CASRRQPNTEAFF
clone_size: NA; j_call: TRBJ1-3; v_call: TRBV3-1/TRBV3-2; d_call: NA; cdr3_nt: TGTGCCAGCAGCCACCACACGACCTCTGGAAACACCATATATTTT; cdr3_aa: CASSHHTTSGNTIYF
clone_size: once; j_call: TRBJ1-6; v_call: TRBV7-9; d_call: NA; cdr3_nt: TGTGCCAGCAGCTTAGTTGGCAGAAATTCACCCCTCCACTTT; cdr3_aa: CASSLVGRNSPLHF
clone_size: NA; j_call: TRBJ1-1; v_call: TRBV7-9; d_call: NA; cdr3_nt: TGTGCCAGCACCCCGGGCAGACTGAACACTGAAGCTTTCTTT; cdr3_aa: CASTPGRLNTEAFF
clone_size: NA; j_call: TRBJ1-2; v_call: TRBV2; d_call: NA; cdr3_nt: TGTGCCAGCAGGGCCGGGACAACAAGCTATGGCTACACCTTC; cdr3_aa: CASRAGTTSYGYTF
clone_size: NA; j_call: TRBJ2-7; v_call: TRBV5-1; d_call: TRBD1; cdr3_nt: TGCGCCAGCAGCGGGGACAGGGCCTACGAGCAGTACTTC; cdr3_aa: CASSGDRAYEQYF
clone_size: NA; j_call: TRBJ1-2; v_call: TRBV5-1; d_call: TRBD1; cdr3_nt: TGCGCCAGCAGCTTGGCCCCGGGACAGGCGGACTATGGCTACACCTTC; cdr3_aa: CASSLAPGQADYGYTF
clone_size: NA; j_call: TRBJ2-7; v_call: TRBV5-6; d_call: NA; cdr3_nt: TGTGCCAGCAGCTTGGTTCGGTACGGGCACGAGCAGTACTTC; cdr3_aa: CASSLVRYGHEQYF
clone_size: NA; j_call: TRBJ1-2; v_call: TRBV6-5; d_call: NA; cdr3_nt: TGTGCCAGCAGTTACACACAACGGGACTCTCGTTTGCACACCTTC; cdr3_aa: CASSYTQRDSRLHTF
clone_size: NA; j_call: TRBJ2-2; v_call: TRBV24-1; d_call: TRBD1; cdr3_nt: TGTGCCACCAGTGATCCGCACAGGGGTGGCACCGGGGAGCTGTTTTTT; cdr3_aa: CATSDPHRGGTGELFF
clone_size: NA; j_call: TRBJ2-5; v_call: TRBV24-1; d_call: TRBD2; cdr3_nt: TGTGCCACCAGCTCCGGGACTAGCGGGGGGAAAGAGACCCAGTACTTC; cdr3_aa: CATSSGTSGGKETQYF
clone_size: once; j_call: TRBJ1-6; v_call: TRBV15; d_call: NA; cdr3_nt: TGTGCCACCAGCAGAGGACAGGATAATTCACCCCTCCACTTT; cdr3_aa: CATSRGQDNSPLHF
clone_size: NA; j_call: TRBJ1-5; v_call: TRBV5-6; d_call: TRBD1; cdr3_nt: TGTGCCAGCAGCCTCAAGAGGGACAGGTTAGACAGCAATCAGCCCCAGCATTTT; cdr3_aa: CASSLKRDRLDSNQPQHF
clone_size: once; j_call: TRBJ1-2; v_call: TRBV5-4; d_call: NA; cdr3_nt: TGTGCCAGCAGCCCCACCGCGGGGGGTAACTATGGCTACACCTTC; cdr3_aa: CASSPTAGGNYGYTF
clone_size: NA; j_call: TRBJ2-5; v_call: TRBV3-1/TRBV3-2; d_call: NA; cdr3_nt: TGTGCCAGCAGCCAAGACCTACCTAAAGAGACCCAGTACTTC; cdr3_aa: CASSQDLPKETQYF
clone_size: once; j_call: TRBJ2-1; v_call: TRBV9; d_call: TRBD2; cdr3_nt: TGTGCCAGCAGCTTTACTAGCGGGGTTGGTGAGCAGTTCTTC; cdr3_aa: CASSFTSGVGEQFF
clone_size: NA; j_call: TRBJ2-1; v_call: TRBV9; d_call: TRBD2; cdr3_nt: TGTGCCAGCAGCGTAGGCCGGGGGGGCGTAAGCTCCTACAATGAGCAGTTCTTC; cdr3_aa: CASSVGRGGVSSYNEQFF
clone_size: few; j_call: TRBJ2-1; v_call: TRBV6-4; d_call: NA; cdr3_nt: TGTGCCAGCAGTGACATTGGGGGGAACAATGAGCAGTTCTTC; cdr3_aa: CASSDIGGNNEQFF
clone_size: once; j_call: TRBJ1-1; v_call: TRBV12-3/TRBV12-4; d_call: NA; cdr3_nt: TGTGCCAGCAGTACCACGAGGATCACTGAAGCTTTCTTT; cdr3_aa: CASSTTRITEAFF
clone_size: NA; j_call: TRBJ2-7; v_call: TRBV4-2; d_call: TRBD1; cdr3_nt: TGTGCCAGCAGCCAAGATTGGGACAGGGGGGTGAACGAGCAGTACTTC; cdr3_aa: CASSQDWDRGVNEQYF
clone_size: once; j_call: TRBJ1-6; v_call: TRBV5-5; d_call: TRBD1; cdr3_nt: TGTGCCAGCAGCTTGATTCAGGGGGTTCTTTCACCCCTCCACTTT; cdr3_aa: CASSLIQGVLSPLHF
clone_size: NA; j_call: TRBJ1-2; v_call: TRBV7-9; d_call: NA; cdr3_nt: TGTGCCAGCAGCTTTGCGACCTATGGCTACACCTTC; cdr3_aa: CASSFATYGYTF
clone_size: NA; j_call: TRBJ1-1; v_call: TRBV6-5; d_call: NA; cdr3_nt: TGTGCCACGCGGGCAGGGAACACTGAAGCTTTCTTT; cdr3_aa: CATRAGNTEAFF
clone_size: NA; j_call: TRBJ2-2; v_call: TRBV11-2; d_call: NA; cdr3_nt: TGTGCCAGCAGCTTTAGCTATCCCCCGACCACCGGGGAGCTGTTTTTT; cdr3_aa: CASSFSYPPTTGELFF
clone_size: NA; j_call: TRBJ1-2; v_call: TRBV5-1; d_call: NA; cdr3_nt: TGCGCCAGCAGCTTGGAGGCAGTAGGACACTATGGCTACACCTTC; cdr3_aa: CASSLEAVGHYGYTF
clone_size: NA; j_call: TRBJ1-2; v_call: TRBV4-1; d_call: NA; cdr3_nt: TGCGCCAGCAGCCAAGACCTGGGATATGGCTACACCTTC; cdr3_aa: CASSQDLGYGYTF
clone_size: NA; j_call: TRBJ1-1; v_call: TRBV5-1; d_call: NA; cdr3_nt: TGCGCCAGCAGCTTGTGGGGCAGGGACACTGAAGCTTTCTTT; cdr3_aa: CASSLWGRDTEAFF
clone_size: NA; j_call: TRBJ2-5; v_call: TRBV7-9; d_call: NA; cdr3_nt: TGTGCCAGCAGCGTAGCCGTTGGGGCCGAAGAGACCCAGTACTTC; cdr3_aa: CASSVAVGAEETQYF
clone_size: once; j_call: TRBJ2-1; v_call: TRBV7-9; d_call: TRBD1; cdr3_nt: TGTGCCAGCAGCCCAGACAGGGGAACCTACAATGATGAGCAGTTCTTC; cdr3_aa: CASSPDRGTYNDEQFF
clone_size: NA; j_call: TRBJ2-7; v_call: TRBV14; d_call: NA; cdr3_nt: TGTGCCAGCAGCGTCCGGACAGACTCATGGGAGCAGTACTTC; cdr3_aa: CASSVRTDSWEQYF
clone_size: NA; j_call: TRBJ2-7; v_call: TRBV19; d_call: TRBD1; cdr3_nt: TGTGCCAGTAGTACGCTCCGGGACAGGGGAAGAGTGGGCGAGCAGTACTTC; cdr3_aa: CASSTLRDRGRVGEQYF
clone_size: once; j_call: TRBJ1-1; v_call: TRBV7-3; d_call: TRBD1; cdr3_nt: TGTGCCAGCAGCCGAACAGGGGAAACTGAAGCTTTCTTT; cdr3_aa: CASSRTGETEAFF
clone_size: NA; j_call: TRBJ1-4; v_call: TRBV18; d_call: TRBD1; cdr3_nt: TGTGCCAGCTCACCATGGGACAGGGGTTACTCAACTAATGAAAAACTGTTTTTT; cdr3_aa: CASSPWDRGYSTNEKLFF